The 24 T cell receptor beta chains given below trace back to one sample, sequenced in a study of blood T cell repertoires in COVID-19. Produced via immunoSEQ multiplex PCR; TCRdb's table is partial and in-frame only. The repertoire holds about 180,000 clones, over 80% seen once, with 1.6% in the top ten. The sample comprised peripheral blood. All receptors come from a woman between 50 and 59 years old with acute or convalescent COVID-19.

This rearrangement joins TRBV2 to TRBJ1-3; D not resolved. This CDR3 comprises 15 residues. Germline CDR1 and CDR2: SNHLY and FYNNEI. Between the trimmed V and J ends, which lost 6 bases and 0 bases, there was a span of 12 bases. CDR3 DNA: TGTGCCAGCAGGCGCGAGGGAAGCTCTGGAAACACCATATATTTT. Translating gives CASRREGSSGNTIYF.

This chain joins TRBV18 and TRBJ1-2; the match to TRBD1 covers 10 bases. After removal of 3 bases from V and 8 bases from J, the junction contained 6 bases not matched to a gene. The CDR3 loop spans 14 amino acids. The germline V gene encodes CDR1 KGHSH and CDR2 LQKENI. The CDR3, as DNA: TGTGCCAGCTCACCGGGACAGGGGACGGGCGGCTACACCTTC. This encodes CASSPGQGTGGYTF.

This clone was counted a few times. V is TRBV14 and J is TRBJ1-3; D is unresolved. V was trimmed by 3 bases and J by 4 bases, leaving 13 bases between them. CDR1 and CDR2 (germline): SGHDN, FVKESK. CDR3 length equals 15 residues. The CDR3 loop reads CASSHGRVVGNTIYF. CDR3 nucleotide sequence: TGTGCCAGCAGCCACGGGCGGGTGGTAGGAAACACCATATATTTT.

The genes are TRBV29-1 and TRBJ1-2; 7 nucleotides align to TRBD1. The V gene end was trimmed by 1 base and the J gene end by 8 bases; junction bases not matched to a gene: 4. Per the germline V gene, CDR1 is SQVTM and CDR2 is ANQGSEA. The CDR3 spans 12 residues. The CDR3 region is CSVEVAGGGYTF. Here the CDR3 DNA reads TGCAGCGTTGAAGTGGCAGGGGGAGGCTACACCTTC. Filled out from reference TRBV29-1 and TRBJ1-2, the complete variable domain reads SAVISQKPSRDICQRGTSLTIQCQVDSQVTMMFWYRQQPGQSLTLIATANQGSEATYESGFVIDKFPISRPNLTFSTLTVSNMSPEDSSIYLCSVEVAGGGYTFGSGTRLTVV.

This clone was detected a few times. As DNA, the CDR3 is TGTGCCAGCAGCCTCCTGGGGCGGGACAGGTCCTACGAGCAGTACTTC. Its translation: CASSLLGRDRSYEQYF. This chain connects TRBV4-2 to TRBJ2-7; 8 bases are shared with TRBD1. The CDR3 extends over 16 amino acids. Germline CDR1 and CDR2: LGHNA and YNFKEQ. V was clipped by 4 bases and J by 1 base; unmatched bases: 9.

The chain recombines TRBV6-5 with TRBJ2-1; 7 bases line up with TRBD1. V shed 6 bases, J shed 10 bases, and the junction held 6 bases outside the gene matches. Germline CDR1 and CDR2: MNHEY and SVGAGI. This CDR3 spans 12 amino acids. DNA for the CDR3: TGTGCCAGCAGGAGTAAGGACAGGGAGCAGTTCTTC. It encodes CASRSKDREQFF.

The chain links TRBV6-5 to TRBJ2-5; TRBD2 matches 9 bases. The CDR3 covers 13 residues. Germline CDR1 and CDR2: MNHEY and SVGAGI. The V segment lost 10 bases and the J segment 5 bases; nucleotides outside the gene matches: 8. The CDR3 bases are TGTGCCACTTCGATAGCGGGAGCTGAGACCCAGTACTTC. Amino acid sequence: CATSIAGAETQYF.

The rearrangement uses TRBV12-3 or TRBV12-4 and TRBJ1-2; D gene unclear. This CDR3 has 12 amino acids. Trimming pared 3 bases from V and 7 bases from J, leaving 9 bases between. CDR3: CASSFPSRGYTF. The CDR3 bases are TGTGCCAGCAGTTTCCCCTCGCGTGGCTACACCTTC.

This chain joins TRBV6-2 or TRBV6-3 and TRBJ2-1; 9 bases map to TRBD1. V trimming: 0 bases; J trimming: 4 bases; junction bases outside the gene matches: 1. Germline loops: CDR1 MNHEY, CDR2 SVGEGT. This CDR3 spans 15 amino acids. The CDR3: CASSYSGTGYNEQFF. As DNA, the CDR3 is TGTGCCAGCAGTTACTCCGGGACAGGGTACAATGAGCAGTTCTTC.

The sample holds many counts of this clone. The CDR3 sequence is CASSPPGDTHTEAFF. CDR3 DNA: TGTGCCAGCTCACCACCGGGAGACACCCACACTGAAGCTTTCTTT. The chain has TRBV18 and TRBJ1-1; D remains ambiguous. CDR3 length: 15 amino acids. Per the germline V gene, CDR1 is KGHSH and CDR2 is LQKENI. V lost 0 bases to trimming and J lost 3 bases, with 11 bases between them.

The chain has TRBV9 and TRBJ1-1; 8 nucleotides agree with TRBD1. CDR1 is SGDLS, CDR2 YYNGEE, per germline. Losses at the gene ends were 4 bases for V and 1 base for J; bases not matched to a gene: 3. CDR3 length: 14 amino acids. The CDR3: CASSPGTGNTEAFF. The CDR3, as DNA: TGTGCCAGCAGCCCCGGGACAGGGAACACTGAAGCTTTCTTT.

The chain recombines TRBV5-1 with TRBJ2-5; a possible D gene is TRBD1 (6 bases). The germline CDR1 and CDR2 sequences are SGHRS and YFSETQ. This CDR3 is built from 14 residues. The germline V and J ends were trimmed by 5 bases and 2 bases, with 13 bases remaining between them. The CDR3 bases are TGCGCCAGCAGATCGGACAGTCTTCAAGAGACCCAGTACTTC. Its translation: CASRSDSLQETQYF.

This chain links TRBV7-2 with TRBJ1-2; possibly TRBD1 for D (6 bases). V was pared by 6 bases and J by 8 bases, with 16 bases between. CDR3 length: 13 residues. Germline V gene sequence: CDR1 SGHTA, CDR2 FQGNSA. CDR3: CASRDAGGRGYTF. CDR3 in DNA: TGTGCCAGCAGAGATGCGGGGGGCAGGGGCTACACCTTC.

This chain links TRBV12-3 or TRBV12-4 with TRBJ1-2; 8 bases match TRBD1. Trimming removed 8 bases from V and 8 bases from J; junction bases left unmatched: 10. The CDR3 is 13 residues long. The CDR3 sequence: CASAGGAPGGYTF. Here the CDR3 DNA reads TGTGCCAGCGCAGGGGGCGCTCCAGGAGGCTACACCTTC.

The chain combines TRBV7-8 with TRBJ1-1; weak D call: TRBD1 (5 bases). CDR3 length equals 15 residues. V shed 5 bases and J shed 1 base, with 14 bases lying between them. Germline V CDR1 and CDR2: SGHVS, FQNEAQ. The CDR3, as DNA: TGTGCCAGCAGCCGAGCCATAGGGGCGAACACTGAAGCTTTCTTT. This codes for CASSRAIGANTEAFF.

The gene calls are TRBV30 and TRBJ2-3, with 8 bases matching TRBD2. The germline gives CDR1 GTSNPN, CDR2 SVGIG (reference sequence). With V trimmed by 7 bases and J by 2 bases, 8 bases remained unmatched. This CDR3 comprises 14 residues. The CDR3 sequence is CASLAGGATDTQYF. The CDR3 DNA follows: TGTGCCTCCCTTGCGGGAGGCGCCACAGATACGCAGTATTTT.

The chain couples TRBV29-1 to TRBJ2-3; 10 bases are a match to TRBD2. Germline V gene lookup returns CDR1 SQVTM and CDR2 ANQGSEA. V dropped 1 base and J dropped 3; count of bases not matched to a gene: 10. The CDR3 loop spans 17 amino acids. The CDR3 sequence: CSVEGPEGLALTDTQYF. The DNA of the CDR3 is TGCAGCGTTGAAGGTCCAGAGGGACTAGCGTTAACAGATACGCAGTATTTT.

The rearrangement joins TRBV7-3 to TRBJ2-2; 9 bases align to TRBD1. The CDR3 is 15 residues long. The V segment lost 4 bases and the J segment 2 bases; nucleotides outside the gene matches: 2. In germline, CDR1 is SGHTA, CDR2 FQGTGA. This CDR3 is CASSSGQGNTGELFF. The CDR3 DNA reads TGTGCCAGCAGCTCGGGACAGGGAAACACCGGGGAGCTGTTTTTT.

Written as DNA, the CDR3 is TGTGCCAGCAACCGGGACAGCAACACTGAAGCTTTCTTT. It specifies CASNRDSNTEAFF. The chain joins TRBV2 to TRBJ1-1, with 7 bases that match TRBD1. Germline loops: CDR1 SNHLY, CDR2 FYNNEI. The CDR3 spans 13 residues. Trimming took 7 bases from V and 2 from J; bases not matched to a gene: 4.

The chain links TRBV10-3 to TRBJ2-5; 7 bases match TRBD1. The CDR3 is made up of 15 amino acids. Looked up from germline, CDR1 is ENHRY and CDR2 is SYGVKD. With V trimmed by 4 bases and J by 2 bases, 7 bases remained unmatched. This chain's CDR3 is CAISGTGEIQETQYF. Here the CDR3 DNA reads TGTGCCATCAGTGGGACAGGTGAAATTCAAGAGACCCAGTACTTC.

This CDR3 reads CASAMGADQPQHF. In nucleotides, the CDR3 is TGTGCCAGCGCCATGGGCGCCGATCAGCCCCAGCATTTT. V and J are TRBV7-9 and TRBJ1-5; the D is unclear. Germline CDR1 reads SEHNR; CDR2 reads FQNEAQ (reference sequence). V was cut by 8 bases and J by 5 bases, with 13 bases left in between. CDR3 size: 13 residues.

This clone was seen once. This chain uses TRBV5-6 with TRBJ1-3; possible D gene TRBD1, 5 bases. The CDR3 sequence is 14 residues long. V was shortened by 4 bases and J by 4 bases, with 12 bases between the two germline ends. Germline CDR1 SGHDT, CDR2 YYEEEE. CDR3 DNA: TGTGCCAGCAGCCTGCAGGGAGGAGGAAACACCATATATTTT. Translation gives CASSLQGGGNTIYF.

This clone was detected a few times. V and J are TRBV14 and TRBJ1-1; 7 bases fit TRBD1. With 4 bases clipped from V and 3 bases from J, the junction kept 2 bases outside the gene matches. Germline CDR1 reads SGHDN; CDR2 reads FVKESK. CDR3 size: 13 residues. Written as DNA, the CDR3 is TGTGCCAGCAGCCGACAGGGTTACACTGAAGCTTTCTTT. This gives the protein CASSRQGYTEAFF.

The CDR3 DNA is TGTGCCAGCAGCTGGGGGGTCGCTAGCACAGATACGCAGTATTTT. It specifies CASSWGVASTDTQYF. The chain joins TRBV5-6 to TRBJ2-3; maybe TRBD2 (6 bases). Germline CDR1 SGHDT, CDR2 YYEEEE. V was shortened by 3 bases and J by 0 bases, with 11 bases between the two germline ends. The length of the CDR3 is 15 residues.